Below, 14 T cell receptor beta chains from the same sample are listed, as sequenced in a study of control samples from healthy donors and cancer patients. Profiling relied on immunoSEQ multiplex PCR, and the TCRdb table lists in-frame clones only, not all of them. This table holds about 69,000 clones, 84% found once. Sample: PBMCs. These receptors all come from a woman aged 45-60 years with lung cancer.

This clone has only one observation. The chain links TRBV12-3 or TRBV12-4 to TRBJ1-2; weak D call: TRBD1 (5 bases). The CDR3 contains 13 residues. The ends were cut back, 7 bases at V and 8 bases at J, with 17 bases in the middle. The CDR3, as DNA: TGTGCCAGCACCCCTTTTACGGGGGTAGGCTACACCTTC. It yields the protein CASTPFTGVGYTF.

The genes are TRBV5-1 and TRBJ1-6; D gene unclear. Trimming cost V 4 bases and J 0 bases, with 11 bases left between them. The germline V gene has CDR1 SGHRS and CDR2 YFSETQ. The CDR3 spans 16 residues. The CDR3 protein is CASSDIVSSYNSPLHF. CDR3 DNA: TGCGCCAGCAGCGACATCGTGAGCTCCTATAATTCACCCCTCCACTTT.

The chain is built from TRBV5-4 and TRBJ1-2; 8 positions agree with TRBD1. After removal of 4 bases from V and 4 bases from J, the junction contained 9 bases not matched to a gene. The germline gives CDR1 SGHNT, CDR2 YYREEE (reference sequence). The CDR3 has 15 amino acids. The CDR3 DNA follows: TGTGCCAGCAGCCCCGGACAGGGAGGCCTCTATGGCTACACCTTC. The encoded protein is CASSPGQGGLYGYTF.

CDR3 protein: CASSSTLGNTEAFF. CDR3 bases: TGTGCCAGCAGCTCGACCCTAGGGAACACTGAAGCTTTCTTT. The chain has TRBV6-5 and TRBJ1-1, with D unresolved. This CDR3 has 14 residues. Deletions cut 6 bases from V and 1 base from J, with 12 bases between. CDR1 is MNHEY, CDR2 SVGAGI, per germline.

The rearrangement uses TRBV7-2 and TRBJ1-1; D is perhaps TRBD1 (6 bases). The CDR3 is made up of 14 amino acids. Germline V gene lookup returns CDR1 SGHTA and CDR2 FQGNSA. Trimming took off 5 bases at V and 4 bases at J, with 14 bases between the two ends. CDR3: CASSPQGLSTEAFF. The CDR3 bases are TGTGCCAGCAGCCCTCAGGGGCTAAGCACTGAAGCTTTCTTT.

This chain uses TRBV7-9 with TRBJ2-3, with 8 bases lining up with TRBD2. The CDR3 runs to 18 residues. Looked up from germline, CDR1 is SEHNR and CDR2 is FQNEAQ (reference sequence). The ends lost 6 bases at V and 6 bases at J; junction bases unmatched: 20. The CDR3 sequence is CASSLEAGASIIGDTQYF. In DNA form, the CDR3 reads TGTGCCAGCAGTCTGGAAGCGGGGGCCTCCATCATCGGGGATACGCAGTATTTT.

CDR3 sequence (DNA): TGCGCCAGCAGCCTGGTGGCCCGGGGGGCTTCGAACACCGGGGAGCTGTTTTTT. Translated, it gives CASSLVARGASNTGELFF. V is TRBV4-3 and J is TRBJ2-2; D possibly corresponds to TRBD2 (7 bases). V dropped 4 bases and J dropped 0 bases, with 18 bases sitting between them. The CDR3 length is 18 residues. Germline CDR1 LGHNA, CDR2 YSLEER.

The chain combines TRBV6-2 or TRBV6-3 with TRBJ2-1, with D perhaps TRBD1 (5 bases). The CDR3 loop spans 14 amino acids. The V end was cut by 6 bases, the J end by 3 bases, with 12 bases between. Germline CDR1 and CDR2: MNHEY and SVGEGT. Written as DNA, the CDR3 is TGTGCCAGCAGCAACCCGGACAACTACAATGAGCAGTTCTTC. Translating gives CASSNPDNYNEQFF.

This clone was seen more than once but under ten times. The chain links TRBV5-4 to TRBJ1-5; 7 bases are shared with TRBD1. The CDR3 totals 14 residues. CDR1 is SGHNT and CDR2 is YYREEE in the germline V gene (reference sequence). J was trimmed by 6 bases and V by 1 base; bases with no gene match: 4. The CDR3 region is CASSLKGGCQPQHF. The CDR3 region has the DNA TGTGCCAGCAGCTTGAAAGGGGGCTGTCAGCCCCAGCATTTT.

The J gene is TRBJ1-4, the V gene TRBV6-5, with D hard to call. Germline V gene data show CDR1 as MNHEY and CDR2 as SVGAGI. The ends were cut back, 6 bases at V and 8 bases at J, with 10 bases in the middle. The length of the CDR3 is 12 residues. Written as DNA, the CDR3 is TGTGCCAGCAGCCGACTGGGGGAAAAACTGTTTTTT. Protein: CASSRLGEKLFF.

This clone was recorded a few times. The gene calls are TRBV19 and TRBJ1-5, with unresolved D. The CDR3 is made up of 16 amino acids. Trimming cost V 5 bases and J 0 bases, with 14 bases left between them. Per the germline V gene, CDR1 is LNHDA and CDR2 is SQIVND (reference sequence). CDR3 bases: TGTGCCAGTAGTCCTCGCCGGGATTATAGCAATCAGCCCCAGCATTTT. It is translated as CASSPRRDYSNQPQHF. Combining the CDR3 with reference TRBV19 and TRBJ1-5 gives the whole variable domain DGGITQSPKYLFRKEGQNVTLSCEQNLNHDAMYWYRQDPGQGLRLIYYSQIVNDFQKGDIAEGYSVSREKKESFPLTVTSAQKNPTAFYLCASSPRRDYSNQPQHFGDGTRLSIL.

This chain connects TRBV5-1 to TRBJ1-2; 9 nucleotides line up with TRBD1. Germline loops: CDR1 SGHRS, CDR2 YFSETQ. Trimming removed 2 bases from V and 4 bases from J; junction bases left unmatched: 6. CDR3 size: 15 residues. CDR3 protein: CASSFSTGGGYGYTF. DNA of the CDR3: TGCGCCAGCAGCTTCTCGACAGGGGGAGGCTATGGCTACACCTTC.

In regard to this clone: Distinct nucleotide sequences in the sample also encode this CDR3. The rearrangement joins TRBV19 to TRBJ1-5; TRBD1 aligns across 9 bases. Germline V gives CDR1 LNHDA, CDR2 SQIVND (reference sequence). The V segment lost 3 bases and the J segment 4 bases; nucleotides outside the gene matches: 4. The CDR3 contains 15 residues. As DNA, the CDR3 is TGTGCCAGTAGTATCGGACAGGGGTGGAATCAGCCCCAGCATTTT. The encoded protein is CASSIGQGWNQPQHF.

This rearrangement joins TRBV4-2 to TRBJ2-7; D uncertain. V lost 0 bases and J lost 4, with 7 bases in between. The CDR3 is made up of 13 amino acids. The germline V gene encodes CDR1 LGHNA and CDR2 YNFKEQ. The CDR3 sequence is CASSQDSGYEQYF. CDR3 coding DNA: TGTGCCAGCAGCCAAGATTCGGGTTACGAGCAGTACTTC.